The T cell receptor (beta chain) under discussion was sequenced for a study of technical replicates of blood from a handful of donors. The germline V gene has CDR1 WSHSY and CDR2 SAAADI. V was shortened by 2 bases and J by 4 bases, with 20 bases between the two germline ends. This CDR3 is built from 17 residues. Generated by immunoSEQ multiplex PCR, the TCRdb table keeps only in-frame clones and is missing some. The sample has some 76,000 clones; almost 99% are singletons. The chain links TRBV10-2 to TRBJ1-2; D gene ambiguous. Sequenced sample: T cells isolated from PBMCs. This receptor was obtained from a human donor in good health. The CDR3 region has the DNA TGCGCCAGCAGTGAGGGTCGGCAGGCAATTTATACCTATGGCTACACCTTC. Its protein is CASSEGRQAIYTYGYTF.